This TCR beta chain was sequenced during a study of spatial heterogeneity in lung cancer. Study background: There were 72 donors, all of them untreated patients with early-stage non-small cell lung cancer. Beta-chain sequences were consistently detected more often than alpha-chain sequences.

Time point denoted: blood at routine non-recurrence follow-up after resection. Whole RNA obtained from tumor, nontumor lung or frozen PBMC underwent sequencing without sorting. This clonotype was seen more than once but under ten times. The germline V gene encodes CDR1 SQVTM and CDR2 ANQGSEA. Trimming removed 0 bases from V and 1 base from J; junction bases left unmatched: 6. The CDR3 runs 17 residues. TCRdb re-analysed the 5' RACE reads in MiXCR, keeping a single row per CDR3 protein. This table has 110,000 or so distinct CDR3 sequences, approximately 10% appearing once. The specimen comprised PBMCs, sampled at follow-up. The clonotype comes from a female donor with early-stage non-small cell lung cancer. The chain employs TRBV29-1 and TRBJ1-2; TRBD1 aligns across 12 bases. The CDR3 nucleotides are TGCAGCGTTGAAGACGGGACAGGGGGCCCCTTTAACTATGGCTACACCTTC. Its protein product is CSVEDGTGGPFNYGYTF.